This T cell receptor beta chain was captured in a study of blood T cell repertoires in COVID-19. In the study overall: Material from acute and convalescent COVID-19 was sourced from the United States, Italy and Spain.

The germline V gene has CDR1 MNHEY and CDR2 SVGAGI. V lost 5 bases and J lost 3; bases outside the gene matches: 9. The CDR3 loop spans 15 amino acids. Per the original methods: Cell counts per sample came from amplifying reference gene primers. The method was immunoSEQ multiplex PCR; TCRdb's version includes in-frame clones alone and lacks a portion of them. The V and J calls and the clone size are those of that table, but D and trimming were determined from the DNA. The data show fewer than 250,000 clones, with around four fifths seen just once and 7% to 10% held by the top ten. The specimen was peripheral blood. This clonotype was sampled from a woman aged 45-59 years with acute or convalescent COVID-19. The chain combines TRBV6-5 with TRBJ2-7, with TRBD2 matching 8 bases. The CDR3 bases are TGTGCCAGCAGTAGAACTAGCGGCGGAAACTACGAGCAGTACTTC. This codes for CASSRTSGGNYEQYF.